This T cell receptor beta chain came from a study of OX40 agonist ivuxolimab in advanced cancers. Study as a whole: Mean age approximately 66 years, range about 23 to 85; roughly 80% male.

Assay used: immunoSEQ multiplex PCR; TCRdb lists only in-frame clones, some missing. This table holds 50,000 to 65,000 clones, around 90% found once. In this sample, this clone turned up a few times. Other nucleotide sequences in the sample specify the same CDR3. V dropped 2 bases and J dropped 0 bases, with 5 bases sitting between them. This CDR3 is built from 14 residues. Germline V CDR1 and CDR2: SGHAT, FQNNGV. The source is an adult with an advanced solid tumor such as melanoma, head and neck, liver or kidney cancer. The rearrangement uses TRBV11-2 and TRBJ1-5; D is undetermined. The input for sequencing was CD4+ or CD8+ T cells sorted from blood, taken in a trial of the OX40 agonist ivuxolimab. CDR3 in amino acids: CASSLSDSNQPQHF. CDR3 sequence (DNA): TGTGCCAGCAGCTTATCAGATAGCAATCAGCCCCAGCATTTT.